This TCR beta chain was identified in a study of early T cells in non-severe SARS-CoV-2 infection. Study-level results: Anti-spike CD8 responses were favored in VDJdb matching, and private and CD4 specificities were missed.

This clonotype was detected a few times. The antigen is not known. Separate cDNA molecules each had unique molecular identifiers attached to them. Each CDR3 protein gets one entry after TCRdb re-called the 5' RACE reads with MiXCR. Of some 62,000 distinct CDR3 sequences detected, less than 10% appear once; the ten largest clones hold over 0.95%. There are 15 residues in the CDR3. The germline V gene encodes CDR1 MDHEN and CDR2 SYDVKM. The ends were cut back, 3 bases at V and 2 bases at J, with 13 bases in the middle. Specimen: whole blood. This chain links TRBV28 with TRBJ2-5; D is unclear. The clonotype comes from an adult who was a healthcare worker with PCR-confirmed SARS-CoV-2 infection or an uninfected control (not recorded which). CDR3: CASSFSGSRQETQYF. DNA for the CDR3: TGTGCCAGCAGTTTTTCGGGCAGCCGACAAGAGACCCAGTACTTC.